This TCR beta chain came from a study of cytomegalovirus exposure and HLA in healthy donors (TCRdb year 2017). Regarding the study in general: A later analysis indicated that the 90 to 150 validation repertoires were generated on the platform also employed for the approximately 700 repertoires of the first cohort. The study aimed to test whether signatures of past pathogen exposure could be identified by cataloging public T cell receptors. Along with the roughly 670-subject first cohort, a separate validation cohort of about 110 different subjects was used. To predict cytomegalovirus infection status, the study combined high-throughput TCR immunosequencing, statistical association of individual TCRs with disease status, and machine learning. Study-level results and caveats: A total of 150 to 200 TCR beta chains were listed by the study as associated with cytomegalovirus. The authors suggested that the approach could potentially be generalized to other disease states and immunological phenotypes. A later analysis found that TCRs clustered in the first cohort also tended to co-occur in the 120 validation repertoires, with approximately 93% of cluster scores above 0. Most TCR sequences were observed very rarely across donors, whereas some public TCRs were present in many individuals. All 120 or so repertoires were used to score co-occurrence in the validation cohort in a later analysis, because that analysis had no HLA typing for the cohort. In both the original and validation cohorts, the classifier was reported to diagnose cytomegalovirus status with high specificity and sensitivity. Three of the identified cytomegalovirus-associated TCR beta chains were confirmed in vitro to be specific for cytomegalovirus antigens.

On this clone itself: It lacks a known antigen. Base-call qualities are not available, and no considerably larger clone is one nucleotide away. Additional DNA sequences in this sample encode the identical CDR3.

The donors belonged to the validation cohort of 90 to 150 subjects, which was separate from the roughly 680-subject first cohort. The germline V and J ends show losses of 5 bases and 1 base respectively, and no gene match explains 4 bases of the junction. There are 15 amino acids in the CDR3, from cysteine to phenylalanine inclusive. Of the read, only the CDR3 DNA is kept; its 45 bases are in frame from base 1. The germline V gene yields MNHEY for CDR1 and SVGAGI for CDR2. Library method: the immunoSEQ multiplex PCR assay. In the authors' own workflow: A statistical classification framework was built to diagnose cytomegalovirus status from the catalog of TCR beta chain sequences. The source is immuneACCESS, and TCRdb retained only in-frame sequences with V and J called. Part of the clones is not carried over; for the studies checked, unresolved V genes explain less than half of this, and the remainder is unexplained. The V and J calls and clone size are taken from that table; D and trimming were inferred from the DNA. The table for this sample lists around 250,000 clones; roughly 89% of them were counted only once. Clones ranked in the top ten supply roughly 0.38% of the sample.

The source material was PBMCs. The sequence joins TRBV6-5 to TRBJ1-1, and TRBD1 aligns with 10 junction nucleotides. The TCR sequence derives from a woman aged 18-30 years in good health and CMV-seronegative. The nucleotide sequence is TGTGCCAGCAGTCCCGACAGGGGGCGGAACACTGAAGCTTTCTTT. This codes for CASSPDRGRNTEAFF.